This section outlines one TCR beta chain sequence together with its context. This clonotype occurred many times. No antigen is known for it. The record has no base qualities; no much larger clone is one base away. The receptor library was made with 5' RACE. The SMARTer Human TCR a/b Profiling Kit was used to build TCR libraries from RNA, capturing the full V(D)J regions of both the alpha and beta chains. After amplification, libraries were cleaned up with AMPure XP beads and then validated using the DNA 1000 Kit on an Agilent 2100 Bioanalyzer. The libraries were sequenced on an Illumina MiSeq using the 600-cycle v3 reagent kit, which produced 2 x 300 bp paired-end reads. For the original study's pipeline: Reads were processed with MiXCR and VDJTools; non-productive clonotypes were removed and clonotypes were collapsed by CDR3 amino acid sequence before frequencies were recalculated. CDR3 sequences were compared with the McPAS-TCR database with a Levenshtein distance of 1 allowed, and UpSet plots were created in R using UpSetR. TCRdb reanalyzed the raw reads on its own, using fastp at Q25 for trimming and MiXCR for clone calling, and kept in-frame beta chains. Every CDR3 protein is listed once, alongside the most common genes and DNA of its rows. It is TCRdb's table, rather than the study itself, that gives the V and J calls and clone size. The sample includes fewer than 2,000 distinct CDR3 sequences, with over 12% observed a single time. The ten largest clonotypes hold about 29% of the sample.

These data are taken from a study of Epstein–Barr virus B cells in breast cancer (dated by TCRdb to 2020 to 2022). With respect to the entire study: Control T cells were expanded by a rapid expansion method using irradiated PBMC feeders, soluble OKT3 and IL-2 at about 210 U/ml, and were collected about 10-13 days after stimulation. A single-patient case report was conducted to examine whether the T-cell receptor repertoire in triple-negative breast cancer is shaped by tumor-infiltrating EBV+ B cells.

RNA from around 1e5 to 1e6 cultured T cells was extracted using RNeasy Micro or Mini kits with on-column DNase digestion, and the RNA was checked on an Agilent 2100 Bioanalyzer. What the authors observed across the whole study: All data came from one patient, described as a first proof of concept, and this single-patient design limits how far the findings can be generalized.

There are 13 amino acids in the CDR3, from cysteine to phenylalanine inclusive. Only the CDR3 DNA is retained, 39 bases long and in frame from the first base. Germline trimming amounts to 5 bases on V and 15 bases on J, with 16 as the count of junction bases outside the gene matches. Reading the germline V gene (reference sequence) gives CDR1 GTSNPN and CDR2 SVGIG. This TCR came from a woman in her thirties or forties with triple-negative breast cancer. Recombination joined TRBV30 with TRBJ2-1; 7 middle bases align to TRBD1. The sample consisted of tumor-infiltrating lymphocytes expanded in culture. The CDR3 region reads CAWATSRQGRWFF. The nucleotide sequence is given as TGTGCCTGGGCCACGAGTAGACAGGGTAGGTGGTTCTTC.